Given below is one T cell receptor beta chain in context. Its cognate antigen has yet to be identified. Base qualities are not at hand, and no much larger clone is one base apart. This entry comes from a study of blood T cell repertoires in COVID-19 (dated by TCRdb to about 2020). As for the study more broadly: The collaborator samples originated in the United States, Italy and Spain and spanned the acute and convalescent phases of COVID-19. The repertoires were made available in a free public database intended to serve as a resource for research on the immune response to SARS-CoV-2. The samples were drawn from the first 160 participants of the ongoing ImmuneRACE study and from 950 to 1,500 subjects provided by 6 global collaborators. Where available, HLA class I and class II types were taken from metadata supplied by the sample provider and were not determined by assay-based typing. The dataset comprised deeply sampled blood TCRbeta repertoires from subjects exposed to, actively infected with, or recovered from COVID-19. A de-identified subject ID, COVID-19 status, age in years and sex were almost always included in the sample metadata. The material from the prospective study consisted of cDNA or gDNA derived from T cells, B-cell-depleted T cells, or PBMCs.

General conclusions and limits of the study: How much clinical and demographic metadata was included differed by source and by participant, and the metadata was provided uncurated.

Participants in the prospective study were aged about 18 to 90 years, lived in over 20 United States geographic areas, and enrolled through a virtual design. In the prospective study, participants were assigned to cohorts based on the clinical history participants reported in a screening survey and a study questionnaire. Exposed participants had been in contact with someone with a PCR-confirmed or clinician-diagnosed COVID-19 case within 2 weeks of study entry. In the prospective study, mobile phlebotomists collected whole blood, serum and a nasopharyngeal or oropharyngeal swab from each participant. Over an approximately 2-month period, participants in the prospective study had the option of providing additional blood draws and questionnaires. Before DNA extraction, prospective study blood samples were shipped either frozen or at room temperature. The CDR3 sequence holds 15 residues, the cysteine and phenylalanine included. Of all the DNA, just the CDR3 is kept, 45 bases in frame from base 1. The germline V gene gives CDR1 as KGHDR and CDR2 as SFDVKD. The junction shows trimming of 6 bases on V and 8 bases on J, and the gene matches do not reach 8 bases of it.

TCRbeta CDR3 regions were amplified from genomic DNA by means of the immunoSEQ Assay, a bias-controlled multiplex PCR. The original methods were these. The number of nucleated cells in each sample was estimated from the amplification of reference gene primers within the assay. Sequence reads were collapsed and filtered to measure the absolute abundance of every unique TCRbeta CDR3 rearrangement. Productive Simpson clonality was computed per sample as the square root of Simpson's diversity index over productive rearrangements. Not all clones reach the TCRdb copy of this immuneACCESS table, which keeps in-frame sequences only. Checked studies attribute under half of the gap to unresolved V genes and leave the rest unexplained. D and trimming come from the DNA, and the V and J calls and clone size come from that table. For this sample there are 200,000 to 300,000 clones; more than 80% appear just once. The biggest ten clones account for about 0.95% of the sample.

Sequencing was done on a sample of PBMCs or T cells enriched from blood (not recorded which). Recombination connected TRBV24-1 to TRBJ2-2; the junction holds 10 bases that match TRBD1. This TCR was sampled from a man aged 50-60 years who had been exposed to COVID-19. The CDR3 loop reads CATSKGTGVLGELFF. The base sequence is TGTGCCACCAGTAAAGGGACAGGGGTGCTTGGGGAGCTGTTTTTT.